Below are 9 T cell receptor beta chains sequenced from a single sample in a study of blood T cell repertoires in COVID-19. Clones were read by immunoSEQ multiplex PCR, and TCRdb kept only the in-frame ones, dropping some. The profile shows a few hundred thousand clones, about nine tenths of them singletons. The sample taken for sequencing was PBMCs or T cells enriched from blood (not recorded which). The receptors stem from a man aged 35 to 55 who had recovered from COVID-19.

The rearrangement joins TRBV5-1 to TRBJ2-5; 13 bases are a match to TRBD2. The germline CDR1 and CDR2 sequences are SGHRS and YFSETQ. The CDR3 runs 15 residues. The junction had 3 bases not matched to a gene; V was cut back by 3 bases and J by 4 bases. CDR3 sequence: CASSSRLAGGETQYF. CDR3 DNA sequence: TGCGCCAGCAGCTCGAGACTAGCGGGAGGAGAGACCCAGTACTTC.

The chain employs TRBV18 and TRBJ2-3; D perhaps matches TRBD2 (5 bases). This CDR3 spans 16 amino acids. From germline, CDR1 is KGHSH and CDR2 LQKENI. V lost 4 bases to trimming and J lost 0 bases, with 14 bases between them. The DNA for the CDR3 is TGTGCCAGCTCACTGGACTTCTCCCCTAGCACAGATACGCAGTATTTT. Translated: CASSLDFSPSTDTQYF.

V is TRBV7-2 and J is TRBJ2-7; TRBD1 matches 8 bases. CDR1 SGHTA and CDR2 FQGNSA come from the germline V gene. CDR3 length equals 14 residues. The J segment lost 7 bases and the V segment lost 4 bases, leaving 9 bases of the junction unmatched. The CDR3 loop is CASSSQGQAREQYF. Here the CDR3 DNA reads TGTGCCAGCAGCTCCCAGGGACAGGCCCGGGAGCAGTACTTC.

This chain connects TRBV7-2 to TRBJ1-2, with D unclear. Germline V gene lookup returns CDR1 SGHTA and CDR2 FQGNSA. The length of the CDR3 is 14 residues. V dropped 1 base and J dropped 8 bases, with 14 bases sitting between them. CDR3 sequence: CASSLVGPDGGYTF. As DNA, the CDR3 is TGTGCCAGCAGCTTAGTGGGCCCCGACGGAGGCTACACCTTC. Combining the CDR3 with reference TRBV7-2 and TRBJ1-2 gives the whole variable domain GAGVSQSPSNKVTEKGKDVELRCDPISGHTALYWYRQSLGQGLEFLIYFQGNSAPDKSGLPSDRFSAERTGGSVSTLTIQRTQQEDSAVYLCASSLVGPDGGYTFGSGTRLTVV.

J is TRBJ2-1 and V is TRBV7-6; D not resolved. The CDR3 has 13 amino acids. The germline V gene encodes CDR1 SGHVS and CDR2 FNYEAQ. V was trimmed by 2 bases and J by 3 bases, leaving 5 bases between them. This CDR3 reads CASSLSRYNEQFF. CDR3 bases: TGTGCCAGCAGCTTATCTCGCTACAATGAGCAGTTCTTC.

Comments on this clone: This sample includes further DNA sequences coding for the same CDR3. This chain joins TRBV11-3 and TRBJ2-3, with 11 bases identical to TRBD2. V trimming: 4 bases; J trimming: 4 bases; junction bases outside the gene matches: 7. The germline gives CDR1 SGHNT, CDR2 YENEEA. The CDR3 runs to 16 residues. CDR3 coding DNA: TGTGCCAGCAGCTCTGGCCTAGCGGGAGGTCCAGATACGCAGTATTTT. Amino acid sequence: CASSSGLAGGPDTQYF.

The rearrangement links TRBV4-3 to TRBJ1-5; D not certain. Trimming removed 4 bases from V and 0 bases from J, with 10 bases in between. The V gene's germline CDR1 is LGHNA and CDR2 YSLEER. The CDR3 spans 15 residues. This CDR3 reads CASSPGSHSNQPQHF. The DNA of the CDR3 is TGCGCCAGCAGCCCAGGATCGCATAGCAATCAGCCCCAGCATTTT.

V and J are TRBV2 and TRBJ1-5, with 9 nucleotides matching TRBD1. V was pared by 6 bases and J by 5 bases, with 11 bases of the junction left unmatched. CDR1 SNHLY and CDR2 FYNNEI come from the germline V gene. The CDR3 runs 16 residues. This chain's CDR3 is CASRGLTGGVYQPQHF. The CDR3 DNA sequence: TGTGCCAGCAGAGGCTTAACAGGGGGCGTATATCAGCCCCAGCATTTT.

The chain couples TRBV7-9 to TRBJ1-6; tentatively, D is TRBD1 (6 bases). V was trimmed by 10 bases and J by 10 bases, leaving 14 bases between them. The CDR3 covers 12 residues. Germline V gives CDR1 SEHNR, CDR2 FQNEAQ (reference sequence). The CDR3 protein is CATHRAGSPLHF. CDR3 nucleotides: TGTGCCACACACAGGGCAGGATCACCCCTCCACTTT. Filled out from reference TRBV7-9 and TRBJ1-6, the complete variable domain reads DTGVSQNPRHKITKRGQNVTFRCDPISEHNRLYWYRQTLGQGPEFLTYFQNEAQLEKSRLLSDRFSAERPKGSFSTLEIQRTEQGDSAMYLCATHRAGSPLHFGNGTRLTVT.